The clone carrying this T cell receptor (beta chain) has ten or more counts. No antigen is known for it. From germline, CDR1 is LGHNA and CDR2 YSLEER. Trimming removed 3 bases from V and 7 bases from J; junction bases left unmatched: 4. The CDR3 has 15 residues. This sample stems from a study of human T cells and chemical hapten exposure. Overall study context: There were per-sample TCR yield variations, arising mainly from small pooled library volume differences. General study findings and limits: TCRs above 1 in 1000 frequency did not change with DPC sensitization.

From the RACE reads, TCRdb called clonotypes with MiXCR, one entry per CDR3 protein. The table has 73,000 or so distinct CDR3 sequences, about 8.5% seen once. Time point described: patch test 2, 6 weeks after DPC sensitization. The treatment was: therapeutic diphenylcyclopropenone sensitization with weekly scalp DPC. Every patch test was put on after a blood sample was taken. Donors were 18 to 70-year-old alopecia patients suitable for DPC. This TCR was recovered from a woman aged 45-59 years with alopecia areata. Some clones in this sample may be carry-over from other donors' samples. The sequences come from whole blood, collected in connection with sensitization to the hapten diphenylcyclopropenone (DPC). The chain carries TRBV4-3 and TRBJ1-6; 9 bases map to TRBD1. CDR3 protein: CASSHPGTGNSPLHF. DNA of the CDR3: TGCGCCAGCAGCCATCCCGGGACAGGGAATTCACCCCTCCACTTT.